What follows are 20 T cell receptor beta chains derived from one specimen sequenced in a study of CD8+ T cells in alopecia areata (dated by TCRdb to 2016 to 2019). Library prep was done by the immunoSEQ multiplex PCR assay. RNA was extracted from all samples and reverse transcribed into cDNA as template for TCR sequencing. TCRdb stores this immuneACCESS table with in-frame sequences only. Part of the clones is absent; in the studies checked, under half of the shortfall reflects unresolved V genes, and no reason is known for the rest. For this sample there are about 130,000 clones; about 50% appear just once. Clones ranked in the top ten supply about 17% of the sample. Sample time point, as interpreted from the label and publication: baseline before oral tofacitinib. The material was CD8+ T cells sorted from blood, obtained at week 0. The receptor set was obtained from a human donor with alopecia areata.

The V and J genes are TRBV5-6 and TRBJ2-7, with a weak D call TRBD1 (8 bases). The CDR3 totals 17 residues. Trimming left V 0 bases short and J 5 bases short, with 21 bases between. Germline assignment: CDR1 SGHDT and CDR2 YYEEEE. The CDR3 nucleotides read TGTGCCAGCAGCTTGGGATATAGGACAGGGAGGGGCCACGAGCAGTACTTC. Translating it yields CASSLGYRTGRGHEQYF.

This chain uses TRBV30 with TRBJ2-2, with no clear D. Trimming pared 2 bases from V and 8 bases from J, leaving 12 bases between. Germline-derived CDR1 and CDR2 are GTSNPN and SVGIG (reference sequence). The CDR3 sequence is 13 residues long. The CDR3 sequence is CAWSTGDAGELFF. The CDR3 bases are TGTGCCTGGAGTACCGGTGATGCGGGGGAGCTGTTTTTT.

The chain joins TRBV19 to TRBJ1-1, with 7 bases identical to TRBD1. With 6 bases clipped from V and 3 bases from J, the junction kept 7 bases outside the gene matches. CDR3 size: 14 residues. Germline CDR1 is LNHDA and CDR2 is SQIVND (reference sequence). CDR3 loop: CASRVRDSYTEAFF. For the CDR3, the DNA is TGTGCCAGTAGGGTCCGGGACAGTTACACTGAAGCTTTCTTT. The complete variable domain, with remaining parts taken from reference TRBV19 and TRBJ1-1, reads DGGITQSPKYLFRKEGQNVTLSCEQNLNHDAMYWYRQDPGQGLRLIYYSQIVNDFQKGDIAEGYSVSREKKESFPLTVTSAQKNPTAFYLCASRVRDSYTEAFFGQGTRLTVV.

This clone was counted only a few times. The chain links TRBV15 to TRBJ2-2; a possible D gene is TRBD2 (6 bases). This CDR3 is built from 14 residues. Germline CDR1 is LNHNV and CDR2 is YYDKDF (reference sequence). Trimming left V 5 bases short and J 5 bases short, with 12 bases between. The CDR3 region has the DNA TGTGCCACCAGCTCGGGGGTTACAACCGGGGAGCTGTTTTTT. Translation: CATSSGVTTGELFF.

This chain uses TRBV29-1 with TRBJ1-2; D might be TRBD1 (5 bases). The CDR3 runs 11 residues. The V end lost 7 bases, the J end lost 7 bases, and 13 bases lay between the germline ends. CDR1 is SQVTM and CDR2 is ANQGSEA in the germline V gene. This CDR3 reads CSAGDLGGYTF. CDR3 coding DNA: TGCAGCGCTGGGGACCTTGGTGGCTACACCTTC.

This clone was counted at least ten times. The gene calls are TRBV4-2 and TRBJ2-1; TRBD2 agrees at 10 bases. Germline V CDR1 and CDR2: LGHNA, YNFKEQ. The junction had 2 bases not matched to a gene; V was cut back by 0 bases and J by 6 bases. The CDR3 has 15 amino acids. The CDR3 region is CASSQDSGGVNEQFF. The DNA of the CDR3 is TGTGCCAGCAGCCAAGACAGCGGGGGGGTCAATGAGCAGTTCTTC.

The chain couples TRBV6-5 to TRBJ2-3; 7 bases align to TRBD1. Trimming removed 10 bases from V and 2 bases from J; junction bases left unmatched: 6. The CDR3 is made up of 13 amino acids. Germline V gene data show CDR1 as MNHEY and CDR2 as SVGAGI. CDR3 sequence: CATWDSITDTQYF. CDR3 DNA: TGTGCCACCTGGGACAGCATCACAGATACGCAGTATTTT.

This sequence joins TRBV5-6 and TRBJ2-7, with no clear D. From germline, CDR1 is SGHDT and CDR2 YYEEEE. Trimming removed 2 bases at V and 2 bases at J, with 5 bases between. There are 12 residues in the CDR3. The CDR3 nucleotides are TGTGCCAGCAGCTTTCAGACCTACGAGCAGTACTTC. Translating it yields CASSFQTYEQYF.

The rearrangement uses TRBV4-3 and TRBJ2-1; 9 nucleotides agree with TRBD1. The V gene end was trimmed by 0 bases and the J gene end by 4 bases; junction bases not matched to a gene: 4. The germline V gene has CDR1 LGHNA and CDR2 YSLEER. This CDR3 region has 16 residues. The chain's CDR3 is CASSQDEGTGYNEQFF. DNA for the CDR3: TGCGCCAGCAGCCAAGATGAGGGGACAGGGTACAATGAGCAGTTCTTC.

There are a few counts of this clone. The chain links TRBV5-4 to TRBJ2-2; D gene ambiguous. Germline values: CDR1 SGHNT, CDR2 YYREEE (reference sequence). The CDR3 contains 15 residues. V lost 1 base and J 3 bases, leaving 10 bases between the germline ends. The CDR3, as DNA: TGTGCCAGCAGCTTGAAGGGCACCTACACCGGGGAGCTGTTTTTT. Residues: CASSLKGTYTGELFF.

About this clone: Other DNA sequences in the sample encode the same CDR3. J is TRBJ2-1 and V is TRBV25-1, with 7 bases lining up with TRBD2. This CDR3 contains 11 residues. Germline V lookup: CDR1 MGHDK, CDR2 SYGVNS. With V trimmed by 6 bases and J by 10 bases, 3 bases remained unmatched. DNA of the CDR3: TGTGCCAGCAGCCTGGGGGGGGAGCAGTTCTTC. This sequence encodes CASSLGGEQFF.

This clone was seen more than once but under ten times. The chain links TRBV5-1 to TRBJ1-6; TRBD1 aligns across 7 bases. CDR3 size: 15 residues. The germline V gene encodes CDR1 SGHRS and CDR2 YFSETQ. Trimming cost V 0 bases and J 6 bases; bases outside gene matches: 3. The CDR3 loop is CASSLVSGGNSPLHF. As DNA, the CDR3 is TGCGCCAGCAGCTTGGTGTCAGGGGGTAATTCACCCCTCCACTTT.

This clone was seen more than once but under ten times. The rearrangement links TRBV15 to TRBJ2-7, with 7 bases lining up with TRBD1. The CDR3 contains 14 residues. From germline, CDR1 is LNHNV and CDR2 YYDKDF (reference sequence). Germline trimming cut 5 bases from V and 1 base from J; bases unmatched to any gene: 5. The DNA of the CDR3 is TGTGCCACCAGCGCCGGGACAGCTTCCTACGAGCAGTACTTC. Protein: CATSAGTASYEQYF.

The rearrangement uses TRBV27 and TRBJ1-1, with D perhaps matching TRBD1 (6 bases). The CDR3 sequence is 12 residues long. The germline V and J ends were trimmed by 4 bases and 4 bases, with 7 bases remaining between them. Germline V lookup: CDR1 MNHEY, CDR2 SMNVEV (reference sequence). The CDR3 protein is CASSSRGTEAFF. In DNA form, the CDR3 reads TGTGCCAGCAGTTCCAGGGGCACTGAAGCTTTCTTT.

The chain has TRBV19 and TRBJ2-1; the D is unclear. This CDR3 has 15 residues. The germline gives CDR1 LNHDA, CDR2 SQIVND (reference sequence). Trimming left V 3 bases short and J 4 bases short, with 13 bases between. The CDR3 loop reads CASSIGGFVYNEQFF. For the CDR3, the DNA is TGTGCCAGTAGTATTGGTGGTTTCGTTTACAATGAGCAGTTCTTC.

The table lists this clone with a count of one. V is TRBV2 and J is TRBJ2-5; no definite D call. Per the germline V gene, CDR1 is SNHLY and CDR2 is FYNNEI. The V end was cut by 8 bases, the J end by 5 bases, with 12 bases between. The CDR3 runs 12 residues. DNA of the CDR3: TGTGCCAGCTGGGTAGGGTTGGAGACCCAGTACTTC. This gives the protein CASWVGLETQYF.

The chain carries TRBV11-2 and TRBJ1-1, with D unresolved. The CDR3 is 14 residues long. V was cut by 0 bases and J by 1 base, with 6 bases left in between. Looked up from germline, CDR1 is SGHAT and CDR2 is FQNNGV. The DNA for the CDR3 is TGTGCCAGCAGCTTAGATTTGAGGAACACTGAAGCTTTCTTT. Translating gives CASSLDLRNTEAFF. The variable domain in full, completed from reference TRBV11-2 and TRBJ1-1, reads EAGVAQSPRYKIIEKRQSVAFWCNPISGHATLYWYQQILGQGPKLLIQFQNNGVVDDSQLPKDRFSAERLKGVDSTLKIQPAKLEDSAVYLCASSLDLRNTEAFFGQGTRLTVV.

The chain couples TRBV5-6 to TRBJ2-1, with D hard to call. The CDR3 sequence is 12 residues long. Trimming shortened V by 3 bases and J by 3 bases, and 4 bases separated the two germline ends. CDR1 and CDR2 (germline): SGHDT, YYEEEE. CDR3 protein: CASSSYYNEQFF. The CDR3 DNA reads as TGTGCCAGCAGCTCGTACTACAATGAGCAGTTCTTC.

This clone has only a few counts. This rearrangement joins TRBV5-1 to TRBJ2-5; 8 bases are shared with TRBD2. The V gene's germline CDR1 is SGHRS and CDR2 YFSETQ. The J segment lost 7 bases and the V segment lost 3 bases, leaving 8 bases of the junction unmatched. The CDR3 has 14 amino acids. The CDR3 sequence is CASSYGAGDGTQYF. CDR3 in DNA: TGCGCCAGCAGCTATGGAGCGGGGGACGGGACCCAGTACTTC.

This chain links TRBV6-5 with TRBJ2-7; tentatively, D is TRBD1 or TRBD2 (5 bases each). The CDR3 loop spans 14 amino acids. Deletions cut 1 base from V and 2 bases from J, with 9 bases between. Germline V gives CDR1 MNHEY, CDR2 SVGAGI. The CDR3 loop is CASSYWGSPYEQYF. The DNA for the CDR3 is TGTGCCAGCAGTTACTGGGGGTCCCCCTACGAGCAGTACTTC.